Below, 26 T cell receptor beta chains from the same sample are listed, as sequenced in a study of shared clonotypes between healthy human individuals. TCRdb's table, derived via immunoSEQ multiplex PCR, lists solely in-frame clones and lacks some. This repertoire shows approximately 350,000 clones, roughly 96% found once; its top ten account for about 0.32%. Input material: memory CD8+ T cells sorted from blood. Sample subset: CD45RO+ cells pooled with CCR7-negative TemRA cells. The receptors derive from a man under 40 in good health.

The chain recombines TRBV29-1 with TRBJ2-2; D may be TRBD1 (6 bases). With 7 bases removed from V and 1 base from J, the gap between germline ends came to 7 bases. Germline-derived CDR1 and CDR2 are SQVTM and ANQGSEA. The CDR3 is made up of 12 amino acids. The DNA for the CDR3 is TGCAGCGCGACAGGGAACACCGGGGAGCTGTTTTTT. This gives the protein CSATGNTGELFF.

In its sample, this clone was seen once. The CDR3 nucleotides are TGTGCCAGCACACGGACAGGTCCTAACTATGGCTACACCTTC. It encodes CASTRTGPNYGYTF. The gene calls are TRBV28 and TRBJ1-2, with 7 bases aligning to TRBD1. Unmatched junction bases numbered 5, after V lost 7 bases and J lost 0 bases. From germline, CDR1 is MDHEN and CDR2 SYDVKM. The CDR3 length is 14 residues.

The gene calls are TRBV29-1 and TRBJ2-2; TRBD2 agrees at 8 bases. The CDR3 totals 14 residues. The germline gives CDR1 SQVTM, CDR2 ANQGSEA. J lost 6 bases, V lost 2 bases, and 5 bases had no gene match. CDR3 protein: CSVEYPRGAGELFF. CDR3 DNA: TGCAGCGTTGAATATCCGCGGGGGGCCGGGGAGCTGTTTTTT.

This clone was counted a single time. This chain uses TRBV11-3 with TRBJ2-4; 8 nucleotides align to TRBD1. There are 14 residues in the CDR3. The ends lost 2 bases at V and 8 bases at J; junction bases unmatched: 5. Germline V gene data show CDR1 as SGHNT and CDR2 as YENEEA. The CDR3 DNA reads as TGTGCCAGCAGCTTACGGGACAGGTGGGACATTCAGTACTTC. Its translation is CASSLRDRWDIQYF.

The rearrangement links TRBV19 to TRBJ1-5; D possibly corresponds to TRBD1 (5 bases). Germline V gene lookup returns CDR1 LNHDA and CDR2 SQIVND (reference sequence). V lost 5 bases to trimming and J lost 4 bases, with 18 bases between them. This CDR3 has 16 residues. The CDR3 loop reads CASSLEGTGPNQPQHF. The CDR3 bases are TGTGCCAGTAGTCTCGAGGGGACGGGCCCTAATCAGCCCCAGCATTTT.

V is TRBV11-2 and J is TRBJ2-5, with D unclear. There are 14 residues in the CDR3. V dropped 5 bases and J dropped 0 bases, with 10 bases sitting between them. Germline loops: CDR1 SGHAT, CDR2 FQNNGV. This chain's CDR3 is CASSSNPYQETQYF. CDR3 DNA: TGTGCCAGCAGCAGTAACCCTTACCAAGAGACCCAGTACTTC.

V and J are TRBV5-1 and TRBJ2-7; D is ambiguous. The ends were cut back, 4 bases at V and 3 bases at J, with 17 bases in the middle. CDR1 is SGHRS, CDR2 YFSETQ, per germline. This CDR3 spans 15 amino acids. CDR3 in DNA: TGCGCCAGCAGCCCGCTGACTGGGAATTTCTACGAGCAGTACTTC. This sequence encodes CASSPLTGNFYEQYF.

The V and J genes are TRBV5-5 and TRBJ2-1; 7 nucleotides align to TRBD2. The CDR3 consists of 14 residues. With 2 bases clipped from V and 6 bases from J, the junction kept 5 bases outside the gene matches. Germline-derived CDR1 and CDR2 are SGHKS and YYEKEE (reference sequence). The CDR3 DNA follows: TGTGCCAGCAGCTTAGAGCGGGGCGCCAATGAGCAGTTCTTC. Its translation: CASSLERGANEQFF.

The rearrangement links TRBV10-3 to TRBJ2-7, with 9 bases aligning to TRBD1. Trimming took 8 bases from V and 1 from J; bases not matched to a gene: 6. The CDR3 runs 14 residues. Germline lookup yields CDR1 ENHRY and CDR2 SYGVKD. The CDR3, as DNA: TGTGCCATCTGCCTGGACAGGGGATCCTACGAGCAGTACTTC. It yields the protein CAICLDRGSYEQYF.

The genes are TRBV29-1 and TRBJ2-7; D uncertain. CDR1 and CDR2 from the germline V gene are SQVTM and ANQGSEA. The germline V and J ends were trimmed by 7 bases and 0 bases, with 13 bases remaining between them. This CDR3 contains 13 residues. The CDR3, as DNA: TGCAGCGCTTGGGATCCCAGCTCCTACGAGCAGTACTTC. Amino acid sequence: CSAWDPSSYEQYF.

The chain links TRBV28 to TRBJ1-3; D is ambiguous. The length of the CDR3 is 14 residues. Trimming removed 7 bases from V and 0 bases from J, with 10 bases in between. Germline CDR1 is MDHEN and CDR2 is SYDVKM. The CDR3 here is CASIRGGSGNTIYF. CDR3 coding DNA: TGTGCCAGCATCCGGGGTGGCTCTGGAAACACCATATATTTT.

V is TRBV27 and J is TRBJ2-7; D is uncertain. The CDR3 has 14 residues. The V gene lost 2 bases and the J gene lost 0 bases, with 8 bases spanning the gap. Germline values: CDR1 MNHEY, CDR2 SMNVEV (reference sequence). The CDR3 is CASSLTESSYEQYF. CDR3 sequence (DNA): TGTGCCAGCAGTTTAACAGAGAGCTCCTACGAGCAGTACTTC.

This rearrangement joins TRBV4-1 to TRBJ1-1; D possibly corresponds to TRBD1 (6 bases). The CDR3 totals 14 residues. Germline assignment: CDR1 MGHRA and CDR2 YSYEKL. V was cut by 3 bases and J by 7 bases, with 15 bases left in between. Here the CDR3 DNA reads TGCGCCAGCAGCCAGATTACAGGGCTCGGTGAAGCTTTCTTT. Protein product: CASSQITGLGEAFF.

V gene TRBV19 combines with J gene TRBJ2-5; 8 nucleotides align to TRBD1. J was trimmed by 4 bases and V by 7 bases; bases with no gene match: 5. The CDR3 is 13 amino acids. Germline V gene data show CDR1 as LNHDA and CDR2 as SQIVND (reference sequence). CDR3: CASIAQGGETQYF. The DNA for the CDR3 is TGTGCCAGTATCGCACAGGGGGGAGAGACCCAGTACTTC. The variable domain in full, completed from reference TRBV19 and TRBJ2-5, reads DGGITQSPKYLFRKEGQNVTLSCEQNLNHDAMYWYRQDPGQGLRLIYYSQIVNDFQKGDIAEGYSVSREKKESFPLTVTSAQKNPTAFYLCASIAQGGETQYFGPGTRLLVL.

This chain connects TRBV11-2 to TRBJ2-1, with D perhaps TRBD2 (5 bases). Trimming shortened V by 1 base and J by 10 bases, and 8 bases separated the two germline ends. Germline assignment: CDR1 SGHAT and CDR2 FQNNGV. CDR3 length: 12 amino acids. The CDR3 region is CASSLGGIEQFF. CDR3 in DNA: TGTGCCAGCAGCTTAGGAGGGATCGAGCAGTTCTTC.

The rearrangement joins TRBV6-5 to TRBJ2-3; D gene uncertain. Between the trimmed V and J ends, which lost 6 bases and 0 bases, there was a span of 10 bases. Germline assignment: CDR1 MNHEY and CDR2 SVGAGI. CDR3 length: 14 amino acids. For the CDR3, the DNA is TGTGCCAGCAGCGAGTCCGCGAGCACAGATACGCAGTATTTT. Amino acid sequence: CASSESASTDTQYF.

The V call is TRBV6-1, the J call TRBJ2-7; tentatively, D is TRBD1 or TRBD2 (6 bases each). Germline CDR1 reads MNHNS; CDR2 reads SASEGT. This CDR3 is 17 amino acids long. The V and J ends lost 2 bases and 0 bases respectively, with 17 bases between them. CDR3 sequence reads: CASSELNRGTPSYEQYF. The CDR3 DNA is TGTGCCAGCAGTGAACTAAATAGGGGGACTCCCTCCTACGAGCAGTACTTC.

The V and J genes are TRBV7-9 and TRBJ2-7, with 7 bases lining up with TRBD2. From germline, CDR1 is SEHNR and CDR2 FQNEAQ (reference sequence). V was clipped by 5 bases and J by 4 bases; unmatched bases: 8. This CDR3 is built from 14 residues. The CDR3 protein is CASSHISGRYEQYF. CDR3 DNA sequence: TGTGCCAGCAGCCATATTAGCGGGCGTTACGAGCAGTACTTC.

The chain combines TRBV4-1 with TRBJ2-5; the D is unclear. The CDR3 length is 14 residues. CDR1 MGHRA and CDR2 YSYEKL come from the germline V gene. V lost 0 bases and J 6 bases, leaving 11 bases between the germline ends. CDR3 sequence: CASSQDSREKTQYF. CDR3 DNA sequence: TGCGCCAGCAGCCAAGATTCGAGAGAAAAGACCCAGTACTTC.

The chain recombines TRBV7-8 with TRBJ2-3; maybe TRBD2 (5 bases). This CDR3 region has 15 residues. V was shortened by 5 bases and J by 4 bases, with 16 bases between the two germline ends. Germline CDR1 SGHVS, CDR2 FQNEAQ. Here the CDR3 reads CASSGSNEVADTQYF. In DNA, the CDR3 is TGTGCCAGCAGCGGGAGTAACGAGGTTGCAGATACGCAGTATTTT. Combining the CDR3 with reference TRBV7-8 and TRBJ2-3 gives the whole variable domain GAGVSQSPRYKVAKRGQDVALRCDPISGHVSLFWYQQALGQGPEFLTYFQNEAQLDKSGLPSDRFFAERPEGSVSTLKIQRTQQEDSAVYLCASSGSNEVADTQYFGPGTRLTVL.

V usage is TRBV5-1 and J usage is TRBJ2-5; 8 positions agree with TRBD2. Germline V lookup: CDR1 SGHRS, CDR2 YFSETQ. The length of the CDR3 is 19 residues. V shed 1 base and J 2 bases; nucleotides not matched to a gene: 16. CDR3: CASSLFSLAAGGRQETQYF. CDR3 coding DNA: TGCGCCAGCAGCTTGTTTTCCCTTGCGGCGGGAGGACGGCAAGAGACCCAGTACTTC.

The V and J genes are TRBV4-1 and TRBJ1-6; 10 bases match TRBD1. CDR3 length: 17 amino acids. Germline assignment: CDR1 MGHRA and CDR2 YSYEKL. Losses at the gene ends were 0 bases for V and 10 bases for J; bases not matched to a gene: 9. The CDR3 DNA sequence: TGCGCCAGCAGCCAAGAACTCCCGGGACAGGGGTACTCACCCCTCCACTTT. It yields the protein CASSQELPGQGYSPLHF.

The chain carries TRBV6-1 and TRBJ1-5; maybe TRBD1 (6 bases). V lost 2 bases and J lost 5, with 7 bases in between. Germline CDR1 is MNHNS and CDR2 is SASEGT. The CDR3 has 13 amino acids. CDR3 region: CASSEQGHQPQHF. The CDR3 DNA reads as TGTGCCAGCAGTGAACAGGGGCATCAGCCCCAGCATTTT.

The J gene is TRBJ2-2, the V gene TRBV7-8; D is uncertain. The germline V gene encodes CDR1 SGHVS and CDR2 FQNEAQ. The CDR3 has 13 residues. The V gene lost 2 bases and the J gene lost 3 bases, with 4 bases spanning the gap. The CDR3 loop reads CASSLTYTGELFF. DNA for the CDR3: TGTGCCAGCAGCTTAACGTACACCGGGGAGCTGTTTTTT.

The chain couples TRBV6-1 to TRBJ1-2; 9 nucleotides match TRBD1. Germline V gene sequence: CDR1 MNHNS, CDR2 SASEGT. The CDR3 contains 14 residues. J was trimmed by 4 bases and V by 11 bases; bases with no gene match: 11. CDR3 bases: TGTGCCGGCGAGCTGGACAGGGGAGGCTATGGCTACACCTTC. Translation gives CAGELDRGGYGYTF.

The chain links TRBV6-1 to TRBJ1-5; a weak D match, TRBD1 (5 bases). Trimming shortened V by 8 bases and J by 4 bases, and 18 bases separated the two germline ends. CDR1 MNHNS and CDR2 SASEGT come from the germline V gene. The CDR3 contains 15 residues. CDR3: CASGEGAPRNQPQHF. The CDR3 DNA sequence: TGTGCCAGCGGGGAAGGGGCGCCCAGGAATCAGCCCCAGCATTTT.